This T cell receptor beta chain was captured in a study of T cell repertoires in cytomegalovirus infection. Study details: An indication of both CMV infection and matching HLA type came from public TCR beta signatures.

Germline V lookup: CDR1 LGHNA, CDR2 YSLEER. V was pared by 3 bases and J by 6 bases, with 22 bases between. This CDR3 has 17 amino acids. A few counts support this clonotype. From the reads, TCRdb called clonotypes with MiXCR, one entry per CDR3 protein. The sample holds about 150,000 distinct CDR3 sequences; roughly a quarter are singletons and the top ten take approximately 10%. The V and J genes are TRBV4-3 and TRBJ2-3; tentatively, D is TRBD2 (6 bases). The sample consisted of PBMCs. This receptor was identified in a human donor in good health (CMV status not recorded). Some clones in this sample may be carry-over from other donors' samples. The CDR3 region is CASSHQTSRLRADTQYF. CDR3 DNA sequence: TGCGCCAGCAGCCATCAGACTAGTCGGTTACGGGCGGATACGCAGTATTTT.